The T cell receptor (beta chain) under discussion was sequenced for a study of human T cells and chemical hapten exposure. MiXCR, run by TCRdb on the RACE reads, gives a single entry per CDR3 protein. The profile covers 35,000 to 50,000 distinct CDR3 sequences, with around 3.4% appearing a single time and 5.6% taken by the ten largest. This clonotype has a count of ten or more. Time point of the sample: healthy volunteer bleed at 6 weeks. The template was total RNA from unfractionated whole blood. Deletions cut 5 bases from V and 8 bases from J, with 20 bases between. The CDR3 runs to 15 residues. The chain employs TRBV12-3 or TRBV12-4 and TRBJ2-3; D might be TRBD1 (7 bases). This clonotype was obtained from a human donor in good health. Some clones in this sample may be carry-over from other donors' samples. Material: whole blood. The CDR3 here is CASSPPEGAEGTQYF. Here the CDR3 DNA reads TGTGCCAGCAGTCCCCCGGAGGGGGCGGAAGGTACGCAGTATTTT.